The next 6 T cell receptor beta chains were all read from a single sample in a study of T cell responses to AZD1222 COVID-19 vaccine. The data were produced by immunoSEQ multiplex PCR, yet TCRdb's version contains in-frame clones alone and is incomplete. The sample has around 88,000 clones, about 86% seen once. The sample in question was peripheral blood, obtained on day 0 of AZD1222 vaccination. The receptors come from an adult in good health.

V usage is TRBV5-5 and J usage is TRBJ1-1; possibly TRBD1 for D (5 bases). This CDR3 region has 14 residues. Trimming took off 4 bases at V and 3 bases at J, with 13 bases between the two ends. CDR1 is SGHKS, CDR2 YYEKEE, per germline (reference sequence). CDR3 bases: TGTGCCAGCAGCCCTCAGGGTAGGTACACTGAAGCTTTCTTT. Residues: CASSPQGRYTEAFF. Full variable domain (outside the CDR3, taken from reference TRBV5-5 and TRBJ1-1): DAGVTQSPTHLIKTRGQQVTLRCSPISGHKSVSWYQQVLGQGPQFIFQYYEKEERGRGNFPDRFSARQFPNYSSELNVNALLLGDSALYLCASSPQGRYTEAFFGQGTRLTVV.

The gene calls are TRBV6-5 and TRBJ1-5; D remains unclear. Germline loops: CDR1 MNHEY, CDR2 SVGAGI. The CDR3 contains 14 residues. V was shortened by 6 bases and J by 11 bases, with 20 bases between the two germline ends. The CDR3: CASSPSRSPKTQHF. As DNA, the CDR3 is TGTGCCAGCAGCCCCTCCCGGTCCCCCAAAACCCAGCATTTT.

The rearrangement joins TRBV19 to TRBJ2-2, with 8 bases matching TRBD1. Looked up from germline, CDR1 is LNHDA and CDR2 is SQIVND (reference sequence). V lost 9 bases, J lost 5 bases, and 8 bases stayed unmatched. This CDR3 comprises 14 residues. DNA for the CDR3: TGTGCCAGCCAACGACAGGGGCGGACCGGGGAGCTGTTTTTT. It translates to CASQRQGRTGELFF. The full variable domain, completed using reference TRBV19 and TRBJ2-2, is DGGITQSPKYLFRKEGQNVTLSCEQNLNHDAMYWYRQDPGQGLRLIYYSQIVNDFQKGDIAEGYSVSREKKESFPLTVTSAQKNPTAFYLCASQRQGRTGELFFGEGSRLTVL.

The genes are TRBV5-1 and TRBJ1-4; TRBD1 matches at 9 bases. The trim removed 0 bases at V and 7 bases at J, leaving 10 bases unmatched. CDR1 is SGHRS, CDR2 YFSETQ, per germline. CDR3 length: 17 amino acids. The CDR3 is CASSLGGQGGLSEKLFF. The CDR3 DNA is TGCGCCAGCAGCTTGGGGGGACAGGGCGGATTGAGTGAAAAACTGTTTTTT. The full variable domain, rest sourced from reference TRBV5-1 and TRBJ1-4, is KAGVTQTPRYLIKTRGQQVTLSCSPISGHRSVSWYQQTPGQGLQFLFEYFSETQRNKGNFPGRFSGRQFSNSRSEMNVSTLELGDSALYLCASSLGGQGGLSEKLFFGSGTQLSVL.

CDR3 DNA: TGTGCCAGCAGCCAGGCGACAGGGGGGAACTATGGCTACACCTTC. This translates into CASSQATGGNYGYTF. The chain is built from TRBV3-1 (or the pseudogene TRBV3-2) and TRBJ1-2; 9 bases are a match to TRBD1. The ends lost 3 bases at V and 2 bases at J; junction bases unmatched: 4. The length of the CDR3 is 15 residues. Per the germline V gene, CDR1 is LGHDT and CDR2 is YNNKEL (reference sequence).

The chain links TRBV5-1 to TRBJ2-6; 8 bases agree with TRBD1. Trimming took 2 bases from V and 4 from J; bases not matched to a gene: 5. CDR1 and CDR2 from the germline V gene are SGHRS and YFSETQ. This CDR3 is built from 16 residues. The CDR3 DNA reads TGCGCCAGCAGCTTCCAGGGGGCGGGAGGGGCCAACGTCCTGACTTTC. It translates to CASSFQGAGGANVLTF.